This T cell receptor (beta chain) comes out of a study of OX40 agonist ivuxolimab in advanced cancers. The method was immunoSEQ multiplex PCR; TCRdb's version includes in-frame clones alone and lacks a portion of them. The data contain tens of thousands of clones, about nine tenths of them seen just once; the ten biggest clones take up roughly 0.92%. With 4 bases removed from V and 2 bases from J, the gap between germline ends came to 5 bases. CDR1 SNHLY and CDR2 FYNNEI come from the germline V gene. The CDR3 totals 12 residues. This TCR came from an adult with an advanced solid tumor such as melanoma, head and neck, liver or kidney cancer. The rearrangement joins TRBV2 to TRBJ1-2; unclear D gene. The specimen comprised CD4+ or CD8+ T cells sorted from blood, sampled in a trial of the OX40 agonist ivuxolimab. CDR3 loop: CASSVGNYGYTF. CDR3 nucleotide sequence: TGTGCCAGCAGTGTGGGGAACTATGGCTACACCTTC.